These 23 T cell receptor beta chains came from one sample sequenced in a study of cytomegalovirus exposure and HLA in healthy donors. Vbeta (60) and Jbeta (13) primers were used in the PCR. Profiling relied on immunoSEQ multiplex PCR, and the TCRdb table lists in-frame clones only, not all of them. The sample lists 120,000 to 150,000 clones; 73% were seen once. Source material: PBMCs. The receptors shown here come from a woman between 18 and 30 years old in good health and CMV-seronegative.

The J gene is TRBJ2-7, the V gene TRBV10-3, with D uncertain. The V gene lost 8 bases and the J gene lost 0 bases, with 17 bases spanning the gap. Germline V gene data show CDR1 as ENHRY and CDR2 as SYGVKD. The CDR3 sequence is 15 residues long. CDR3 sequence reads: CAIRSSAQSSYEQYF. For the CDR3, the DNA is TGTGCCATCCGGAGTTCGGCCCAGAGCTCCTACGAGCAGTACTTC.

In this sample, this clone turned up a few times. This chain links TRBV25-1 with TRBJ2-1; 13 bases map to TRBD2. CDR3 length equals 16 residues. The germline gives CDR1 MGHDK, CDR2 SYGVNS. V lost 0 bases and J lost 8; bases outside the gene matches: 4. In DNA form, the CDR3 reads TGTGCCAGCAGTGAATATGGGACTAGCGGGAACCATGAGCAGTTCTTC. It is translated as CASSEYGTSGNHEQFF.

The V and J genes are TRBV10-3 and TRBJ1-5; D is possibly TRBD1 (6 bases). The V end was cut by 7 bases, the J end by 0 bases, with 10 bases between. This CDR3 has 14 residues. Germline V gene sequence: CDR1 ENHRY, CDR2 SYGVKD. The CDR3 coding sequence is TGTGCCATCAAGGACAGTTATAGCAATCAGCCCCAGCATTTT. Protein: CAIKDSYSNQPQHF.

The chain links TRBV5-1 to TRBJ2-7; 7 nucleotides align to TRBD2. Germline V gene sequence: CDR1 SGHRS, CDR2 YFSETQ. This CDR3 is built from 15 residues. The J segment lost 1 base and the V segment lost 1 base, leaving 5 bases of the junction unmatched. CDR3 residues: CASSLWFGGSYEQYF. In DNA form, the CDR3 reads TGCGCCAGCAGCTTGTGGTTCGGGGGGTCCTACGAGCAGTACTTC. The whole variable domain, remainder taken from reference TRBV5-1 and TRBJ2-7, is KAGVTQTPRYLIKTRGQQVTLSCSPISGHRSVSWYQQTPGQGLQFLFEYFSETQRNKGNFPGRFSGRQFSNSRSEMNVSTLELGDSALYLCASSLWFGGSYEQYFGPGTRLTVT.

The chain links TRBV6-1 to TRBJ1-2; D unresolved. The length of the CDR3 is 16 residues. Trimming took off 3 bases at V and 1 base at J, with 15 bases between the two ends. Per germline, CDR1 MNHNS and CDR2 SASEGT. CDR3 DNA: TGTGCCAGCAGTGACCCACCAACTGTCGATAACTATGGCTACACCTTC. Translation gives CASSDPPTVDNYGYTF.

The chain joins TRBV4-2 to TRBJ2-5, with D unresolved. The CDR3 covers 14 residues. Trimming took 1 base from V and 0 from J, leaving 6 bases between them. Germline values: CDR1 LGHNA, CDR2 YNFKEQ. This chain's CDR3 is CASSQVSNQETQYF. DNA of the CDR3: TGTGCCAGCAGCCAAGTGTCAAACCAAGAGACCCAGTACTTC.

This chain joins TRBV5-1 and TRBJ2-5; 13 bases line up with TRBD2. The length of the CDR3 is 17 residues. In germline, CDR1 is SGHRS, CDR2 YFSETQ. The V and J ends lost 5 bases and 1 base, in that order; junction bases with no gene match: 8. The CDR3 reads CASRSTSGRALQETQYF. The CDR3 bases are TGCGCCAGCAGATCCACTAGCGGGAGGGCACTCCAAGAGACCCAGTACTTC.

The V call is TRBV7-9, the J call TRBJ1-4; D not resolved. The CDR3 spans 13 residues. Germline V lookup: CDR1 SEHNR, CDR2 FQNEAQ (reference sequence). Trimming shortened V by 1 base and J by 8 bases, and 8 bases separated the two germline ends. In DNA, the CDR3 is TGTGCCAGCAGCTTAGGGGTGGGCGAAAAACTGTTTTTT. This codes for CASSLGVGEKLFF.

The CDR3 DNA sequence: TGCGCCAGCAGCTTGGGGGGAGGCGCGGAGGGCTACACCTTC. This encodes CASSLGGGAEGYTF. The chain employs TRBV5-1 and TRBJ1-2; D unresolved. CDR1 and CDR2 (germline): SGHRS, YFSETQ. The ends were cut back, 0 bases at V and 8 bases at J, with 14 bases in the middle. The length of the CDR3 is 14 residues.

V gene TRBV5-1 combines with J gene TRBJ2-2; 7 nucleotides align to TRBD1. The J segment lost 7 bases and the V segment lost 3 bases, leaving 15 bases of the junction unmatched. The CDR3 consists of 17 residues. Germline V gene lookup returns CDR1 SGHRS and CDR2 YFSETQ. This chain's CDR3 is CASSSAPRQGEGGELFF. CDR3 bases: TGCGCCAGCAGCTCAGCACCTCGACAGGGTGAGGGCGGGGAGCTGTTTTTT.

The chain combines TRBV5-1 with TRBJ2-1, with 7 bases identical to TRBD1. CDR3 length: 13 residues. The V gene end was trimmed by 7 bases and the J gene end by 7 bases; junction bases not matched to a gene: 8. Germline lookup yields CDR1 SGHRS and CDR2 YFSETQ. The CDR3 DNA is TGCGCCAGCTTGAATCCCAGGGGGAATGAGCAGTTCTTC. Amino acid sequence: CASLNPRGNEQFF.

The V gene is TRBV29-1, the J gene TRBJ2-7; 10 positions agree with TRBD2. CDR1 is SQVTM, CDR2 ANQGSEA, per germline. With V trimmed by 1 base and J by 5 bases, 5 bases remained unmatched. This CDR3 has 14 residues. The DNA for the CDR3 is TGCAGCGTTGAAGTGCTAGCGGGAGAGAACGAGCAGTACGTC. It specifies CSVEVLAGENEQYV.

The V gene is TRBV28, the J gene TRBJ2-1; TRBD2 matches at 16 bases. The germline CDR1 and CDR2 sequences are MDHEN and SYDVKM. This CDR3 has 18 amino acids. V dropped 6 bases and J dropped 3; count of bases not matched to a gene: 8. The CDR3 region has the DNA TGTGCCAGCAGCCCGGGACTAGCGGGGGGGTTGCTCTACAATGAGCAGTTCTTC. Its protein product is CASSPGLAGGLLYNEQFF. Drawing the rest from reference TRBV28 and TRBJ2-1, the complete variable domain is DVKVTQSSRYLVKRTGEKVFLECVQDMDHENMFWYRQDPGLGLRLIYFSYDVKMKEKGDIPEGYSVSREKKERFSLILESASTNQTSMYLCASSPGLAGGLLYNEQFFGPGTRLTVL.

Written as DNA, the CDR3 is TGTGCCAGCAGCTATACTAGCGGGAAGACAGATACGCAGTATTTT. Translation gives CASSYTSGKTDTQYF. The genes are TRBV11-3 and TRBJ2-3; 10 nucleotides agree with TRBD2. This CDR3 has 15 amino acids. Trimming took 4 bases from V and 3 from J; bases not matched to a gene: 4. CDR1 is SGHNT and CDR2 is YENEEA in the germline V gene. The variable domain in full, completed from reference TRBV11-3 and TRBJ2-3, reads EAGVVQSPRYKIIEKKQPVAFWCNPISGHNTLYWYLQNLGQGPELLIRYENEEAVDDSQLPKDRFSAERLKGVDSTLKIQPAELGDSAVYLCASSYTSGKTDTQYFGPGTRLTVL.

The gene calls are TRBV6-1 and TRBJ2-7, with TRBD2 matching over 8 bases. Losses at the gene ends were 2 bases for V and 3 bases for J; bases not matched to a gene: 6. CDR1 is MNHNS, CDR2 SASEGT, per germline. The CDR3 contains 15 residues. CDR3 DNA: TGTGCCAGCAGTGAACTAGCGGGTCTCTACTACGAGCAGTACGTC. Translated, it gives CASSELAGLYYEQYV.

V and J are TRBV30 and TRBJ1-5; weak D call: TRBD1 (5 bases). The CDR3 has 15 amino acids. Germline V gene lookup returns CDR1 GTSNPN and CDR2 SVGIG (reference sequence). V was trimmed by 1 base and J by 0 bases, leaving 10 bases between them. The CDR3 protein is CAWSAGRGSNQPQHF. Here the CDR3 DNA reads TGTGCCTGGAGTGCTGGGAGGGGTAGCAATCAGCCCCAGCATTTT.

The DNA of the CDR3 is TGTGCTAGTGTAGGTGGAGGGGCCGGCGGGGAGCTGTTTTTT. Protein sequence: CASVGGGAGGELFF. This chain uses TRBV12-5 with TRBJ2-2, with TRBD2 as a possible D gene (6 bases). Germline-derived CDR1 and CDR2 are LGHNT and FRNRAP. This CDR3 is 14 amino acids long. The germline V and J ends were trimmed by 7 bases and 7 bases, with 16 bases remaining between them.

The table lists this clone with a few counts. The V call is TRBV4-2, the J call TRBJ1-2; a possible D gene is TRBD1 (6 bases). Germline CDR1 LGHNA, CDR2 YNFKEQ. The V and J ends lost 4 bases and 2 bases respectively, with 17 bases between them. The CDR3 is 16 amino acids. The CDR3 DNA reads TGTGCCAGCAGCCTAGGACAGAGAAAAGAGAACTATGGCTACACCTTC. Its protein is CASSLGQRKENYGYTF.

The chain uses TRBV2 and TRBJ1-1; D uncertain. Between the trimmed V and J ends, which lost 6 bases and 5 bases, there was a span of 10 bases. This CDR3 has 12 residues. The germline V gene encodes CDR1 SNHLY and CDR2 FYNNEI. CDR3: CASSRAGTEAFF. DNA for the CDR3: TGTGCCAGCAGCCGCGCGGGGACTGAAGCTTTCTTT. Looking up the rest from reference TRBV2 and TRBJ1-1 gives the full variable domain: EPEVTQTPSHQVTQMGQEVILRCVPISNHLYFYWYRQILGQKVEFLVSFYNNEISEKSEIFDDQFSVERPDGSNFTLKIRSTKLEDSAMYFCASSRAGTEAFFGQGTRLTVV.

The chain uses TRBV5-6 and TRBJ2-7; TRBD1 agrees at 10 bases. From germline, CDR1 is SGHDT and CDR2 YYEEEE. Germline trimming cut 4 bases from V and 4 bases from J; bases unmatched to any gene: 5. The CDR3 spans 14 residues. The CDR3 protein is CASSTGTGDYEQYF. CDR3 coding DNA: TGTGCCAGCAGCACTGGGACAGGGGATTACGAGCAGTACTTC.

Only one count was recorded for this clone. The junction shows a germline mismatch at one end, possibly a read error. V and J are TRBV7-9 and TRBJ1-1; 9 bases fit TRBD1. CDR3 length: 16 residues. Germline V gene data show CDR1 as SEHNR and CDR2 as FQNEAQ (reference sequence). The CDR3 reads CSSSSRTGVMNTEAFF. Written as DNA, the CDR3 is TGTTCCAGCAGCTCCAGGACAGGGGTCATGAACACTGAAGCTTTCTTT.

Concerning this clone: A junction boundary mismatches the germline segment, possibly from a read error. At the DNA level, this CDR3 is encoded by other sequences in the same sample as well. The CDR3 coding sequence is TGCGCCAGCACGGGACAGGGTTCCTATAATGAGCAGTTCTTC. Encoded protein: CASTGQGSYNEQFF. This rearrangement joins TRBV5-1 to TRBJ2-1; 9 bases fit TRBD1. Germline CDR1 reads SGHRS; CDR2 reads YFSETQ. The CDR3 sequence is 14 residues long.

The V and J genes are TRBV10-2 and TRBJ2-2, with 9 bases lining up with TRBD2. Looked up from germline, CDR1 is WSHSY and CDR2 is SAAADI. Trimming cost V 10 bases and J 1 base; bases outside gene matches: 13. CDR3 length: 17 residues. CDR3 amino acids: CATWGASGTKNTGELFF. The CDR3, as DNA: TGCGCCACCTGGGGCGCTAGCGGGACGAAGAACACCGGGGAGCTGTTTTTT.